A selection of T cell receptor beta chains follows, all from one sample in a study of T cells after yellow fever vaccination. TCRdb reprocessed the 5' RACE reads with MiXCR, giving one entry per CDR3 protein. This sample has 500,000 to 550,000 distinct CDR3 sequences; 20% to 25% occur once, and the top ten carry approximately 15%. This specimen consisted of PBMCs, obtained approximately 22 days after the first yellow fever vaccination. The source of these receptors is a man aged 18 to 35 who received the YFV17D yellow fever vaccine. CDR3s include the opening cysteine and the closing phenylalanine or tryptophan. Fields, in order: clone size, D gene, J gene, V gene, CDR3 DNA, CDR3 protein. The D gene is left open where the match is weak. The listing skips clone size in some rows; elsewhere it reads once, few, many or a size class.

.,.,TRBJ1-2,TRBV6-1,TGTGCCAGCAGTGAAAGATCCACCGCGGTCTATGGCTACACCTTC,CASSERSTAVYGYTF
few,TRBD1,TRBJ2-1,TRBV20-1,TGCAGTGCATTGACAGGGGTCTACAATGAGCAGTTCTTC,CSALTGVYNEQFF
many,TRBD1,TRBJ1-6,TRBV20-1,TGCAGTGCCCCGCCAGGGGGCGGTTCACCCCTCCACTTT,CSAPPGGGSPLHF
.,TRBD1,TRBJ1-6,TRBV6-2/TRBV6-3,TGTGCCACCCAGAGCAGGACAGGTGCACCCCTCCACTTT,CATQSRTGAPLHF
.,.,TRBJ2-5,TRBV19,TGTGCCAGTAGTATAGGGGGTAGTGAGACCCAGTACTTC,CASSIGGSETQYF
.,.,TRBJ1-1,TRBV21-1,TGTGCCAGCCCCCGAAGGGACAGGGGAACCGTACAAGCTTTCTTT,CASPRRDRGTVQAFF
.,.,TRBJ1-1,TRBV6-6,TGTGCCAGCACCGAAGGACAAGAAGCTTTCTTT,CASTEGQEAFF
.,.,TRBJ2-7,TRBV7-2,TGTGCCAGCAGCTTGATGACAGGTTCCTACGAGCAGTACTTC,CASSLMTGSYEQYF
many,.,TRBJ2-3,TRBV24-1,TGTGCCACCAGTGACGCCGCGTCAGATACGCAGTATTTT,CATSDAASDTQYF
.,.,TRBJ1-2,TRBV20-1,TGCAGTGCCGCTAGACTGACAAAGACTCGATTTTTACTCTACACCTTC,CSAARLTKTRFLLYTF
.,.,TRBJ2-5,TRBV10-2,TGCGCCAGCAGTGACCCCCTCGGCGAGACCCAGTACTTC,CASSDPLGETQYF
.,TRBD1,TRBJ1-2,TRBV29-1,TGCAGCGACCGGACAGGGCGGGACTATGGCTACACCTTC,CSDRTGRDYGYTF
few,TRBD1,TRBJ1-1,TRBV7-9,TGTGCCAGCAGCGCGGGACAGTTGAACACTGAAGCTTTCTTT,CASSAGQLNTEAFF
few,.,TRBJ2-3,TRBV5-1,TGCGCCAGCAGCGCCGGGACTGTAGACACAGATACGCAGTATTTT,CASSAGTVDTDTQYF
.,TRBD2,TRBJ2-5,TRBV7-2,TGTGCCAGCAGCTTAGCGGGGCTAGCGGGGGGCCAAGAGACCCAGTACTTC,CASSLAGLAGGQETQYF
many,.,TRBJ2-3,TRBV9,TGTGCCAGCAGCGTGGGGGGGGCGCTCCCCGGGGCAGATACGCAGTATTTT,CASSVGGALPGADTQYF
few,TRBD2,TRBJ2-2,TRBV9,TGTGCCAGCAGCTTCCAGAAGCGGGGGGCCGGGACCGGGGAGCTGTTTTTT,CASSFQKRGAGTGELFF
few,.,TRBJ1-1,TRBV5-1,TGCGCCAGCAGCTGGACAGAAATGAACACTGAAGCTTTCTTT,CASSWTEMNTEAFF
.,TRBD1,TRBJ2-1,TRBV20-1,TGCAGTGCTAGATCCGGACAGGACTACAATGAGCAGTTCTTC,CSARSGQDYNEQFF
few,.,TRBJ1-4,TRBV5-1,TGCGCCAGCAGCTCTGGACAGCCAGGTGAAAAACTGTTTTTT,CASSSGQPGEKLFF
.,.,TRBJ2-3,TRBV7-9,TGTGCCAGCAGCCAACAGGGCGGGGGAGATACGCAGTATTTT,CASSQQGGGDTQYF
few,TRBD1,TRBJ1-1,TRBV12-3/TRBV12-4,TGTGCCAGCAGTTTGAGCAGGGGGCACCCTTTCTTT,CASSLSRGHPFF
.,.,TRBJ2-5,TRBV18,TGTGCCAGCAGTCCCCCCGTGGGGGAGACCCAGTACTTC,CASSPPVGETQYF
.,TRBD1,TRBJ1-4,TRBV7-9,TGTGCCAGCAGCTTAGGCGACAGGGAGAAACTGTTTTTT,CASSLGDREKLFF
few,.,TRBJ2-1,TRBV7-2,TGTGCCAGCCGAGTAGCGACCTACAATGAGCAGTTCTTC,CASRVATYNEQFF
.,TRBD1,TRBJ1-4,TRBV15,TGTGCCACCAGCCGGGACAGCACATACGAAAAACTGTTTTTT,CATSRDSTYEKLFF
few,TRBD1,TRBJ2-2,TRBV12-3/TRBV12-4,TGTGCCAGCAGTTTTAACCTAAGGGGGCAGCTGTTTTTT,CASSFNLRGQLFF
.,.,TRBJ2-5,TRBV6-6,TGTGCCAGCAAGGGTGAGGGAGAGACCCAGTACTTC,CASKGEGETQYF
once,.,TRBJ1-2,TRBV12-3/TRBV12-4,TGTGCCAGCAGTCTAGGCGGGTACTCCCTCCATGGCTACACCTTC,CASSLGGYSLHGYTF
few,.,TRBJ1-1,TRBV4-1,TGCGCCAGCAGCCAAGTAAAGGGGATGAACACTGAAGCTTTCTTT,CASSQVKGMNTEAFF
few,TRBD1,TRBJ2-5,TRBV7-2,TGTGCCAGCAGCCACGACAGGGGGCGCTTTGTAGAGACCCAGTACTTC,CASSHDRGRFVETQYF
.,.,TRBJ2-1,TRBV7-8,TGTGCCATGGGCTCCGGGCTCGTCTACAATGAGCAGTTCTTC,CAMGSGLVYNEQFF